The 9 T cell receptor beta chains in this list originate from one sample, sequenced in a study of T cells expressing NK-cell markers. TCRdb re-analyzed the 5' RACE reads; it lists each CDR3 protein once, without DNA. Seen in this sample are about 550,000 distinct CDR3 sequences; the ten most common clones hold approximately 4%. The source material was blood T cells: a sorted CD56 or NKG2C T cell subset, CD4+ or CD8+ T cells, or bulk PBMC T cells (not recorded which). These receptors were obtained from a man younger than 30 in good health.

This chain links TRBV5-4 with TRBJ2-5; TCRdb gives TRBD2 as the D gene, but with no DNA this cannot be confirmed. The germline CDR1 and CDR2 sequences are SGHNT and YYREEE (reference sequence). The CDR3 is 16 residues long. The CDR3 sequence is CASSLGGLAGEETQYF.

The chain uses TRBV6-2 or TRBV6-3 and TRBJ1-5; TCRdb's D call, TRBD1, is unchecked because there is no DNA. The CDR3 is 17 residues long. From germline, CDR1 is MNHEY and CDR2 SVGEGT. This chain's CDR3 is CASSYSSTGGFSQPQHF.

The chain recombines TRBV3-1 with TRBJ1-2. Germline assignment: CDR1 LGHDT and CDR2 YNNKEL (reference sequence). The CDR3 covers 16 residues. CDR3: CASSHVPPPALYGYTF.

The chain employs TRBV9 and TRBJ2-1; TCRdb reports TRBD2, a call that lacks DNA to check it against. This CDR3 is built from 14 residues. CDR1 and CDR2 from the germline V gene are SGDLS and YYNGEE. The CDR3 reads CASSIMAEADEQFF. Full variable domain (remainder filled in from reference TRBV9 and TRBJ2-1): DSGVTQTPKHLITATGQRVTLRCSPRSGDLSVYWYQQSLDQGLQFLIQYYNGEERAKGNILERFSAQQFPDLHSELNLSSLELGDSALYFCASSIMAEADEQFFGPGTRLTVL.

The chain recombines TRBV3-1 with TRBJ2-5; absent DNA, TCRdb's TRBD1 call cannot be checked. The CDR3 runs 13 residues. Germline CDR1 and CDR2: LGHDT and YNNKEL (reference sequence). The CDR3 sequence is CASSGGPAETQYF.

The chain has TRBV19 and TRBJ2-5. CDR1 is LNHDA, CDR2 SQIVND, per germline (reference sequence). CDR3 length equals 13 residues. This CDR3 reads CASSRSYQETQYF. The variable domain in full, completed from reference TRBV19 and TRBJ2-5, reads DGGITQSPKYLFRKEGQNVTLSCEQNLNHDAMYWYRQDPGQGLRLIYYSQIVNDFQKGDIAEGYSVSREKKESFPLTVTSAQKNPTAFYLCASSRSYQETQYFGPGTRLLVL.

The rearrangement links TRBV9 to TRBJ2-3; TCRdb returns TRBD2, unconfirmable since there is no DNA. Germline V CDR1 and CDR2: SGDLS, YYNGEE. The CDR3 totals 14 residues. CDR3 amino acids: CASSVKGVADTQYF.

The rearrangement uses TRBV18 and TRBJ2-1; the TCRdb call, TRBD1, lacks DNA for checking. CDR1 is KGHSH, CDR2 LQKENI, per germline. The CDR3 is 14 amino acids. CDR3 amino acids: CASSPRQAHSEQFF. The complete variable domain, with remaining parts taken from reference TRBV18 and TRBJ2-1, reads NAGVMQNPRHLVRRRGQEARLRCSPMKGHSHVYWYRQLPEEGLKFMVYLQKENIIDESGMPKERFSAEFPKEGPSILRIQQVVRGDSAAYFCASSPRQAHSEQFFGPGTRLTVL.

The gene calls are TRBV24-1 and TRBJ1-2. CDR1 and CDR2 (germline): KGHDR, SFDVKD. The CDR3 consists of 14 residues. This CDR3 reads CATSDSARNYGYTF.